The present T cell receptor beta chain was sequenced within a study of a mutant IDH1 vaccine in newly diagnosed glioma. Overall study context: Patients under treatment included about 62% males and approximately 38% females and had a mean age of around 37 years. The therapy given earlier, which was standard therapy, consisted of radiotherapy, temozolomide, or both, and most of the patients received both. Study results and limitations: Variations in leading peripheral T cell clonotypes appeared to have no connection with pseudoprogression.

Time point of the sample: baseline, week 1 (first vaccination visit). Treatment defined: pre-vaccination baseline after standard-of-care therapy. Comments on this clone: What it recognizes is unknown.

Here immunoSEQ multiplex PCR was the method, and the copy in TCRdb shows in-frame clones only, minus some. This table has over 80,000 clones, about 90% appearing once. Trimming cost V 5 bases and J 8 bases, with 12 bases left between them. Germline CDR1 and CDR2: GTSNPN and SVGIG (reference sequence). This CDR3 contains 12 residues. The chain employs TRBV30 and TRBJ1-4, with a possible D match to TRBD1 (5 bases). Sequences were derived from PBMCs, sampled from a glioma patient treated with radiotherapy, temozolomide or both. This receptor was identified in a woman between 50 and 59 years old with glioma. CDR3 residues: CAWEGDPEKLFF. CDR3 coding DNA: TGTGCCTGGGAAGGGGATCCAGAAAAACTGTTTTTT.